This TCR beta chain emerged from a study of PD-L1 blockade in urothelial cancer (dated by TCRdb to the late 2010s). Background for the entire study: Every patient began therapy around 2014 and was given atezolizumab 1,200 mg intravenously every 3 weeks. About 85% of the roughly 29 patients were identified as males with urothelial cancer of bladder origin, and a prior smoking history was reported by 18 of 29 patients. An ECOG performance status of 0 or 1 was recorded for the patients, and 0 to 3 prior chemotherapy regimens had been received by the patients. Blood samples were analyzed at 3 weeks after treatment start (second dose) and at 6 weeks after treatment start. Blood samples gave a median of about 130,000 T cells and approximately 81,000 unique TCRs, with a median clonality of approximately 0.078. An exploratory multi-omic analysis was conducted of the somatic, immune and clinical correlates of response to PD-L1 blockade with atezolizumab in urothelial cancer. Pretreatment tumor samples, along with matched peripheral blood collected serially before and after atezolizumab treatment, underwent TCR sequencing. Durable clinical benefit was defined as progression-free survival longer than 6 months, and TCR features were also tested against progression-free and overall survival. In the same patients, whole exome sequencing and RNA sequencing of pretreatment tumors were performed in addition to TCR sequencing. Durable clinical benefit was achieved by nine patients but not by the remaining 20. Twenty-nine patients had pretreatment blood TCR-seq, around 24 had at least one posttreatment blood collection, and around 24 had tumor TCR-seq.

Concerning this clone: The antigen it recognizes is unknown. Qualities for individual bases were not recorded, and no much larger clone is one base off.

The paper's findings and limits, for the study overall: Because the sample size was small (n ≈ 29) and many of the analyses were exploratory, the results are meant to be hypothesis-generating. Improved progression-free and overall survival was found to be associated with pretreatment peripheral blood TCR clonality below the median. At 3 weeks after the start of treatment, tumor-associated TCR clones in peripheral blood had expanded more in patients with durable benefit (n ≈ 24, p = 0.022).

CDR1 and CDR2 (SGDLS, YYNGEE) derive from the germline V gene. A distance of 10 bases separates the germline ends of V and J, which lose 0 bases and 1 base respectively. From cysteine to phenylalanine, the CDR3 is 15 amino acids long. Only the CDR3 region is kept as DNA, spanning 45 bases read in frame from base 1. Synthetic TCR analog templates were spiked into each PCR to estimate absolute template abundance from read counts. The immunoSEQ assay was used to amplify TCRbeta CDR3 regions from genomic DNA with bias-controlled V and J gene primers. Rearranged TCRbeta segments were sequenced at approximately 20X coverage. Regarding the original processing steps: Sequencing errors were corrected by clustering, and CDR3s were annotated against IMGT so that V, D and J genes could be assigned. Downstream analyses used only productive TCRbeta rearrangements and left out out-of-frame or stop-codon sequences. To compute clonality, Shannon entropy was normalized by the log of the number of unique productive sequences and then subtracted from one. Clones differing between time points or between blood and tumor were identified by Fisher's exact test with Benjamini-Hochberg correction at adjusted p below 0.01. As stored in TCRdb, this immuneACCESS dataset retains in-frame rearrangements with V and J assigned. A fraction of the clones does not appear; measured against another copy, unresolved V genes explain less than half of the discrepancy, and the remainder lacks a known reason. V and J calls and clone size follow that table, whereas D and trimming were derived from the DNA. The sample has 45,000 to 50,000 clones on record, around 89% of them singletons. About 4% of the sample is taken by the ten largest.

The cohort included 29 patients with locally advanced or metastatic urothelial carcinoma who were treated at Memorial Sloan Kettering on a trial protocol. Peripheral blood mononuclear cells were collected pretreatment and during treatment, with between 1 and 8 total time points per patient. The Qiagen DNeasy Blood extraction kit was used to purify genomic DNA from total PBMCs and tumor samples. Collected pretreatment and during treatment, PBMCs were isolated and stored as previously described. The input for sequencing was PBMCs, taken around atezolizumab (anti-PD-L1) treatment. The chain was built from TRBV9 and TRBJ1-1; TRBD1 is a weak D gene call, 6 bases matching. This sequence originates from a man older than 75 with urothelial cancer. Here the CDR3 is given as CASSVVRGANTEAFF. The DNA sequence reads TGTGCCAGCAGCGTAGTCCGGGGGGCGAACACTGAAGCTTTCTTT.